Following are 7 T cell receptor beta chains from one sample sequenced in a study of blood T cells in healthy people across ages. The authors ran a second PCR of roughly 7 to 11 cycles using a sample-barcoded 5' primer and a J-beta primer mix. TCRdb reanalysed the 5' RACE reads using MiXCR and keeps one entry per CDR3 protein. Among about 730,000 distinct CDR3 sequences listed, approximately 43% were seen once. Input material: blood. Receptor source: a woman aged 60-75 years in good health.

This clonotype was seen only a few times. The chain joins TRBV7-9 to TRBJ2-1; D uncertain. Germline loops: CDR1 SEHNR, CDR2 FQNEAQ (reference sequence). The V end was cut by 5 bases, the J end by 9 bases, with 14 bases between. The CDR3 sequence is 13 residues long. Here the CDR3 reads CASSLRGRGEQFF. As DNA, the CDR3 is TGTGCCAGCAGCCTCCGTGGGCGCGGTGAGCAGTTCTTC. The full variable domain, in which reference TRBV7-9 and TRBJ2-1 provide the parts outside the CDR3, is DTGVSQNPRHKITKRGQNVTFRCDPISEHNRLYWYRQTLGQGPEFLTYFQNEAQLEKSRLLSDRFSAERPKGSFSTLEIQRTEQGDSAMYLCASSLRGRGEQFFGPGTRLTVL.

This chain uses TRBV7-8 with TRBJ2-3; 12 bases line up with TRBD2. Per the germline V gene, CDR1 is SGHVS and CDR2 is FQNEAQ. Trimming at V came to 4 bases and at J to 2 bases, leaving 10 bases not matched to a gene. This CDR3 has 18 residues. CDR3 protein: CASSSELGLAGHTDTQYF. The DNA for the CDR3 is TGTGCCAGCAGCTCCGAGCTTGGACTAGCGGGACACACAGATACGCAGTATTTT. The variable domain in full, completed from reference TRBV7-8 and TRBJ2-3, reads GAGVSQSPRYKVAKRGQDVALRCDPISGHVSLFWYQQALGQGPEFLTYFQNEAQLDKSGLPSDRFFAERPEGSVSTLKIQRTQQEDSAVYLCASSSELGLAGHTDTQYFGPGTRLTVL.

This chain uses TRBV20-1 with TRBJ1-1; no reliable D call. This CDR3 has 15 amino acids. Germline values: CDR1 DFQATT, CDR2 SNEGSKA (reference sequence). V lost 0 bases, J lost 1 base, and 12 bases lay in between. The CDR3 DNA reads TGCAGTGCTAGAGATGACGTGGCGGGGAACACTGAAGCTTTCTTT. Translating gives CSARDDVAGNTEAFF.

A few counts support this clonotype. The V and J genes are TRBV6-6 and TRBJ2-7; 11 bases align to TRBD2. The CDR3 consists of 15 residues. The germline V gene has CDR1 MNHNY and CDR2 SVGAGI (reference sequence). The ends lost 7 bases at V and 3 bases at J; junction bases unmatched: 8. DNA for the CDR3: TGTGCCAGCACACAGATAGCGGGAGGGCTCTACGAGCAGTACTTC. Amino acids: CASTQIAGGLYEQYF.

The gene calls are TRBV29-1 and TRBJ2-7; D call uncertain. The J call may not be correct, given that the DNA end is closer to TRBJ2-5. Germline-derived CDR1 and CDR2 are SQVTM and ANQGSEA. The CDR3 totals 12 residues. The CDR3 protein is CSVEVVRETQYF. CDR3 in DNA: TGCAGCGTTGAAGTGGTTCGGGAGACCCAGTACTTC.

The V and J genes are TRBV5-5 and TRBJ1-1, with no clear D. Germline-derived CDR1 and CDR2 are SGHKS and YYEKEE (reference sequence). This CDR3 region has 13 residues. V was clipped by 4 bases and J by 1 base, with 8 bases between them. The chain's CDR3 is CASSGVTNTEAFF. Written as DNA, the CDR3 is TGTGCCAGCAGCGGGGTCACGAACACTGAAGCTTTCTTT. Full variable domain (rest looked up from reference TRBV5-5 and TRBJ1-1): DAGVTQSPTHLIKTRGQQVTLRCSPISGHKSVSWYQQVLGQGPQFIFQYYEKEERGRGNFPDRFSARQFPNYSSELNVNALLLGDSALYLCASSGVTNTEAFFGQGTRLTVV.

This clonotype occurred a few times. This chain uses TRBV5-1 with TRBJ2-1; 12 bases align to TRBD2. The CDR3 loop spans 14 amino acids. Trimming at V came to 4 bases and at J to 6 bases, leaving 2 bases not matched to a gene. From germline, CDR1 is SGHRS and CDR2 YFSETQ. CDR3 in DNA: TGCGCCAGCAGCGGGGGACTAGCGGGCAATGAGCAGTTCTTC. As protein: CASSGGLAGNEQFF. The full variable domain, in which reference TRBV5-1 and TRBJ2-1 provide the parts outside the CDR3, is KAGVTQTPRYLIKTRGQQVTLSCSPISGHRSVSWYQQTPGQGLQFLFEYFSETQRNKGNFPGRFSGRQFSNSRSEMNVSTLELGDSALYLCASSGGLAGNEQFFGPGTRLTVL.